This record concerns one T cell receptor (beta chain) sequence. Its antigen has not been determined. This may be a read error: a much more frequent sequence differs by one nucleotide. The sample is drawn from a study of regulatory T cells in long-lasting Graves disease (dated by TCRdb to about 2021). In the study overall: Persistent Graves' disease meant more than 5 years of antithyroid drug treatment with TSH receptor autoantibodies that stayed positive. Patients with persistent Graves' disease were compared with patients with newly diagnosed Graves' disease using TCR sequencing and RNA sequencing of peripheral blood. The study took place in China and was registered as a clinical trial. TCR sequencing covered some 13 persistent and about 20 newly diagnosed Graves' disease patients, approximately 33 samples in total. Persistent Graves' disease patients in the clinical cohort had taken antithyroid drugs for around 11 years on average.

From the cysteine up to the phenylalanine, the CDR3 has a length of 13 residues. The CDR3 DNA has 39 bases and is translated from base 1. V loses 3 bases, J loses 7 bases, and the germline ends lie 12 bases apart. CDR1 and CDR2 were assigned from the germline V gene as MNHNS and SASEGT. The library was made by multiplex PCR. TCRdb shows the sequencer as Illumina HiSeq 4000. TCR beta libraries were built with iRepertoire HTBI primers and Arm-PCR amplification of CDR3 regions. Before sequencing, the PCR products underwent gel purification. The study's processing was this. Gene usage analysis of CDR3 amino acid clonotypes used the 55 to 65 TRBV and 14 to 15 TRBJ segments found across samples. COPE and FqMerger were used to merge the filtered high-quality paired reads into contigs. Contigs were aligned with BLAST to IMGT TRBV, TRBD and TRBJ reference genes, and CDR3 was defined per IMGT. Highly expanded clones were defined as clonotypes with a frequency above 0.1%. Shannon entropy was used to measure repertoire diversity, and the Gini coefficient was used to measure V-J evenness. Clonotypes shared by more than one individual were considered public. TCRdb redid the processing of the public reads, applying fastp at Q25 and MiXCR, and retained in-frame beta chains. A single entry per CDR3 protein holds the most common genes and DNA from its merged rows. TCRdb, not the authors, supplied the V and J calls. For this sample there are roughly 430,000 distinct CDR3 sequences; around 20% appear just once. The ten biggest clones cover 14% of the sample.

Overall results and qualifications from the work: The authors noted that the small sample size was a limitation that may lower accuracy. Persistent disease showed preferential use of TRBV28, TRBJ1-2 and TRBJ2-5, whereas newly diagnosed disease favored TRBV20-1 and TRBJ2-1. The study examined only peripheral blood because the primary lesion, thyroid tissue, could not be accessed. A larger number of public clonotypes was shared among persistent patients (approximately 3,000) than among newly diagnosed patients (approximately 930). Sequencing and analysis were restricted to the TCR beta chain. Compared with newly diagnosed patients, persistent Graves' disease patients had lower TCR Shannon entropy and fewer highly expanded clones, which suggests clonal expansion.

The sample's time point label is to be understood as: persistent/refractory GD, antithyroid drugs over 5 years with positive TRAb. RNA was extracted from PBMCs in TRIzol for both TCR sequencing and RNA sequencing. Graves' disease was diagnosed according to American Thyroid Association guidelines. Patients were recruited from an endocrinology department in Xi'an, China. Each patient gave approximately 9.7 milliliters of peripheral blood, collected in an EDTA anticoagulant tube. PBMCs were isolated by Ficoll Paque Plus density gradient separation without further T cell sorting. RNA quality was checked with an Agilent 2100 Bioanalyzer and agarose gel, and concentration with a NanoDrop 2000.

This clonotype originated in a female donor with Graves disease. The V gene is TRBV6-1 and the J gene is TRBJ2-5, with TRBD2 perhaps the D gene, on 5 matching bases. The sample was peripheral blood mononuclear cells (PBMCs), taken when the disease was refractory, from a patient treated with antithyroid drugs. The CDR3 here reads CASSDGGGPTQYF. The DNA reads TGTGCCAGCAGTGATGGTGGAGGCCCGACCCAGTACTTC.